This is a list of T cell receptor beta chains from one sample in a study of T cell responses to AZD1222 COVID-19 vaccine. Sequencing used immunoSEQ multiplex PCR; TCRdb keeps in-frame clones, though not all of them. Here the sample spans around 180,000 clones, around 89% being singletons. The sample in question was peripheral blood, obtained 28 days after the second AZD1222 dose. These receptors were taken from an adult who received the AZD1222 COVID-19 vaccine. CDR3s include the opening cysteine and the closing phenylalanine or tryptophan. The D gene is left open where the match is weak. The size of a clone is reported for some rows only, either as once, few or many, or as a class for expanded clones.

d_gene: .; j_gene: TRBJ1-1; v_gene: TRBV18; abundance: once; CDR3aa: CASSPGQGNTEAFF; CDR3nt: TGTGCCAGCTCACCAGGGCAGGGTAACACTGAAGCTTTCTTT
d_gene: TRBD1; j_gene: TRBJ1-2; v_gene: TRBV19; abundance: .; CDR3aa: CASSLIPGQGIHGYTF; CDR3nt: TGTGCCAGTAGTTTGATTCCGGGACAGGGTATCCATGGCTACACCTTC
d_gene: .; j_gene: TRBJ2-7; v_gene: TRBV6-2/TRBV6-3; abundance: .; CDR3aa: CASSSLGSLPYEQYF; CDR3nt: TGTGCCAGCAGTTCCCTCGGATCCTTACCCTACGAGCAGTACTTC
d_gene: .; j_gene: TRBJ2-7; v_gene: TRBV28; abundance: .; CDR3aa: CASRNSVHEQYF; CDR3nt: TGTGCCAGCAGAAACAGTGTCCACGAGCAGTACTTC
d_gene: .; j_gene: TRBJ1-3; v_gene: TRBV14; abundance: .; CDR3aa: CASSPQVPSGNTIYF; CDR3nt: TGTGCCAGCAGTCCTCAGGTTCCCTCTGGAAACACCATATATTTT
d_gene: TRBD2; j_gene: TRBJ2-2; v_gene: TRBV6-5; abundance: .; CDR3aa: CASSFVAGGTGELFF; CDR3nt: TGTGCCAGCAGCTTTGTAGCGGGAGGCACCGGGGAGCTGTTTTTT
d_gene: .; j_gene: TRBJ1-6; v_gene: TRBV27; abundance: .; CDR3aa: CASSLPGSYNSPLHF; CDR3nt: TGTGCCAGCAGTTTACCCGGCTCCTATAATTCACCCCTCCACTTT
d_gene: TRBD2; j_gene: TRBJ2-7; v_gene: TRBV28; abundance: .; CDR3aa: CASRSSGGTYEQYF; CDR3nt: TGTGCCAGCAGGAGTTCCGGGGGGACTTACGAGCAGTACTTC
d_gene: TRBD1; j_gene: TRBJ1-1; v_gene: TRBV28; abundance: .; CDR3aa: CATRGTGGLGTEAFF; CDR3nt: TGTGCCACCAGGGGGACAGGGGGCTTGGGCACTGAAGCTTTCTTT
d_gene: .; j_gene: TRBJ1-1; v_gene: TRBV5-1; abundance: .; CDR3aa: CASSLSGLNTEAFF; CDR3nt: TGCGCCAGCAGCTTAAGTGGGTTGAACACTGAAGCTTTCTTT
d_gene: .; j_gene: TRBJ2-7; v_gene: TRBV4-1; abundance: .; CDR3aa: CASSQTLGLTYEQYF; CDR3nt: TGCGCCAGCAGCCAAACTCTGGGTCTAACCTACGAGCAGTACTTC
d_gene: .; j_gene: TRBJ2-7; v_gene: TRBV28; abundance: .; CDR3aa: CASTGPGAGVYEQYF; CDR3nt: TGTGCCAGCACCGGACCTGGGGCCGGGGTCTACGAGCAGTACTTC
d_gene: TRBD1; j_gene: TRBJ1-5; v_gene: TRBV4-3; abundance: .; CDR3aa: CASSPDAPGTGGSMGNQPQHF; CDR3nt: TGCGCCAGCAGCCCTGACGCTCCGGGGACAGGGGGTTCAATGGGTAATCAGCCCCAGCATTTT
d_gene: .; j_gene: TRBJ2-1; v_gene: TRBV6-2/TRBV6-3; abundance: .; CDR3aa: CASSHSHEQFF; CDR3nt: TGTGCCAGCAGTCACTCTCATGAGCAGTTCTTC
d_gene: .; j_gene: TRBJ2-2; v_gene: TRBV7-3; abundance: .; CDR3aa: CASSFSPNTGELFF; CDR3nt: TGTGCCAGCAGCTTTAGTCCGAACACCGGGGAGCTGTTTTTT
d_gene: TRBD2; j_gene: TRBJ2-7; v_gene: TRBV7-6; abundance: .; CDR3aa: CASSRTGTSDYEQYF; CDR3nt: TGTGCCAGCAGCCGGACCGGGACTAGCGACTACGAGCAGTACTTC
d_gene: .; j_gene: TRBJ1-5; v_gene: TRBV5-5; abundance: .; CDR3aa: CASSPIAGPQHF; CDR3nt: TGTGCCAGCAGCCCGATAGCGGGTCCCCAGCATTTT
d_gene: TRBD1; j_gene: TRBJ2-7; v_gene: TRBV5-5; abundance: .; CDR3aa: CASSDRAQRSYEQYF; CDR3nt: TGTGCCAGCAGCGACAGGGCCCAACGCTCATACGAGCAGTACTTC
d_gene: TRBD1; j_gene: TRBJ1-2; v_gene: TRBV28; abundance: .; CDR3aa: CASGPGQGRRYTF; CDR3nt: TGTGCCAGCGGACCGGGACAGGGGAGACGCTACACCTTC
d_gene: TRBD1; j_gene: TRBJ1-1; v_gene: TRBV19; abundance: once; CDR3aa: CASIGTGSFTEAFF; CDR3nt: TGTGCCAGTATAGGGACAGGGTCGTTCACTGAAGCTTTCTTT
d_gene: TRBD2; j_gene: TRBJ2-5; v_gene: TRBV10-3; abundance: .; CDR3aa: CAISVTSGQETQYF; CDR3nt: TGTGCCATCAGTGTTACTAGCGGGCAAGAGACCCAGTACTTC
d_gene: TRBD2; j_gene: TRBJ2-7; v_gene: TRBV7-2; abundance: .; CDR3aa: CASSLGLATYEQYF; CDR3nt: TGTGCCAGCAGCTTGGGACTAGCCACCTACGAGCAGTACTTC
d_gene: .; j_gene: TRBJ2-7; v_gene: TRBV19; abundance: .; CDR3aa: CASSRTVSYEQYF; CDR3nt: TGTGCCAGTAGTAGGACAGTCTCCTACGAGCAGTACTTC
d_gene: .; j_gene: TRBJ2-3; v_gene: TRBV10-2; abundance: .; CDR3aa: CASSLTRGIPDTQYF; CDR3nt: TGCGCCAGCAGTCTGACTAGAGGGATCCCAGATACGCAGTATTTT
d_gene: .; j_gene: TRBJ2-2; v_gene: TRBV30; abundance: .; CDR3aa: CALSGDTGELFF; CDR3nt: TGTGCCTTATCAGGGGATACCGGGGAGCTGTTTTTT
d_gene: .; j_gene: TRBJ2-7; v_gene: TRBV19; abundance: once; CDR3aa: CASSAQRGGYEQYF; CDR3nt: TGTGCCAGTAGTGCCCAGAGGGGGGGCTACGAGCAGTACTTC
d_gene: .; j_gene: TRBJ1-4; v_gene: TRBV5-1; abundance: .; CDR3aa: CASSLETREKLFF; CDR3nt: TGCGCCAGCAGCTTGGAGACTAGGGAAAAACTGTTTTTT
d_gene: .; j_gene: TRBJ2-7; v_gene: TRBV19; abundance: .; CDR3aa: CASSISPTGYEQYF; CDR3nt: TGTGCCAGTAGTATCAGCCCTACGGGCTACGAGCAGTACTTC
d_gene: .; j_gene: TRBJ2-7; v_gene: TRBV5-1; abundance: once; CDR3aa: CASSLSFQGYEQYF; CDR3nt: TGCGCCAGCAGCTTGTCCTTCCAGGGCTACGAGCAGTACTTC
d_gene: TRBD1; j_gene: TRBJ1-2; v_gene: TRBV28; abundance: .; CDR3aa: CASSLQGRGGNGYTF; CDR3nt: TGTGCCAGCAGTTTACAGGGCAGGGGGGGAAATGGCTACACCTTC
d_gene: .; j_gene: TRBJ1-1; v_gene: TRBV6-5; abundance: .; CDR3aa: CASSYSGGSSTEAFF; CDR3nt: TGTGCCAGCAGTTACTCTGGGGGGTCGAGCACTGAAGCTTTCTTT